This TCR beta chain was obtained from a study of control samples from healthy donors and cancer patients. TCRdb's table, derived via immunoSEQ multiplex PCR, lists solely in-frame clones and lacks some. The table has 90,000 to 110,000 clones, 83% seen once. The receptor's source is a woman aged 50 to 65 in good health. Input material: blood.

The CDR3 region is CASSYTGTGNSPLHF. The CDR3 DNA is TGTGCCAGCAGTTATACCGGGACAGGGAATTCACCCCTCCACTTT. The chain carries TRBV6-5 and TRBJ1-6, with 9 bases matching TRBD1. J was trimmed by 7 bases and V by 3 bases; bases with no gene match: 4. The CDR3 sequence is 15 residues long. The germline V gene encodes CDR1 MNHEY and CDR2 SVGAGI.